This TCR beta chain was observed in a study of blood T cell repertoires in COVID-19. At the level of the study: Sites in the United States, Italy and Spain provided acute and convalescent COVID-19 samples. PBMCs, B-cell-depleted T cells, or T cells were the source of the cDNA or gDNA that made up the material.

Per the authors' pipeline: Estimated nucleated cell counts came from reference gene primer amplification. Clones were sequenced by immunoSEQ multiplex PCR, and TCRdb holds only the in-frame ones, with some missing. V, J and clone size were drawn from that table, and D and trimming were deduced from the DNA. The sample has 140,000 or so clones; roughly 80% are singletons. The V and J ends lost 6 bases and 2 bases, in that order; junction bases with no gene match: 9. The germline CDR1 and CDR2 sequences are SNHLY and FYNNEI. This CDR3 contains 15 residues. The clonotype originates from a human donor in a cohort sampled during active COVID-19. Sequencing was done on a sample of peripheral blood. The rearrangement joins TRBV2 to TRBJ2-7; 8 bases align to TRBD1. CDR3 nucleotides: TGTGCCAGCAGGGAACAGGGGGACTTAGCCTACGAGCAGTACTTC. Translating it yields CASREQGDLAYEQYF.